The rows below give T cell receptor beta chains drawn from one sample of a study of T cell repertoires in cytomegalovirus infection. Each CDR3 protein gets one entry after TCRdb re-called the reads with MiXCR. The sample yields 300,000 to 400,000 distinct CDR3 sequences, 9.5% seen once. The sequenced material came from PBMCs. Receptors were obtained from a human donor in good health (CMV status not recorded). Some clones in this sample may be carry-over from other donors' samples. CDR3s include the opening cysteine and the closing phenylalanine or tryptophan. Each record gives: clone size, D gene, V gene, J gene, CDR3 DNA, CDR3 protein. The D gene is left open where the match is weak. For some rows the clone size is stated as once, few or many, or as a class when expanded; others skip it.

clone size: .; D gene: TRBD2; V gene: TRBV7-2; J gene: TRBJ2-3; CDR3 DNA: TGTGCCAGCAGCCCTCAGGGACTAGCAACAGATACGCAGTATTTT; CDR3 protein: CASSPQGLATDTQYF
clone size: .; D gene: TRBD2; V gene: TRBV19; J gene: TRBJ2-1; CDR3 DNA: TGTGCCAGTAGTATAATAACCCGGAGCGGGGGTTACGGTGAGCAGTTCTTC; CDR3 protein: CASSIITRSGGYGEQFF
clone size: many; D gene: .; V gene: TRBV7-8; J gene: TRBJ2-1; CDR3 DNA: TGTGCCAGCAGCTTAGCGCTCGGGGGAGCCTACAATGAGCAGTTCTTC; CDR3 protein: CASSLALGGAYNEQFF
clone size: many; D gene: .; V gene: TRBV4-1; J gene: TRBJ2-1; CDR3 DNA: TGCGCCAGCAGCCTCCCCGGCAGGGGTGAGCAGTTCTTC; CDR3 protein: CASSLPGRGEQFF
clone size: many; D gene: TRBD2; V gene: TRBV7-2; J gene: TRBJ2-3; CDR3 DNA: TGTGCCAGCAGCTTAACGGTTCTAGCGGGAGCCAGTACGCAGTATTTT; CDR3 protein: CASSLTVLAGASTQYF
clone size: many; D gene: .; V gene: TRBV10-3; J gene: TRBJ1-5; CDR3 DNA: TGTGCCATCAGTGAGGGACCCGGCGATCAGCCCCAGCATTTT; CDR3 protein: CAISEGPGDQPQHF
clone size: .; D gene: TRBD2; V gene: TRBV4-2; J gene: TRBJ2-3; CDR3 DNA: TGTGCCAGCAGCCAAGATACCCAGCGGGAGTATCAAGATACGCAGTATTTT; CDR3 protein: CASSQDTQREYQDTQYF
clone size: .; D gene: .; V gene: TRBV24-1; J gene: TRBJ1-1; CDR3 DNA: TGTGCCACCAGTGATTTGCAAGGGTCGAGCCGGCCTGAAGCTTTCTTT; CDR3 protein: CATSDLQGSSRPEAFF
clone size: many; D gene: .; V gene: TRBV6-2/TRBV6-3; J gene: TRBJ2-3; CDR3 DNA: TGTGCCAGCAGTTACTCGAAGTTCGGGTCCACAGATACGCAGTATTTT; CDR3 protein: CASSYSKFGSTDTQYF
clone size: .; D gene: TRBD1; V gene: TRBV4-1; J gene: TRBJ2-7; CDR3 DNA: TGCGCCAGCAGCCAAGGGTCGGGCCTGACAGGGGCGGAGTCCTACGAGCAGTACTTC; CDR3 protein: CASSQGSGLTGAESYEQYF
clone size: many; D gene: TRBD1; V gene: TRBV5-5; J gene: TRBJ2-7; CDR3 DNA: TGTGCCAGCAGCATAGAACAGGGGGTGACCCTCTACGAGCAGTACTTC; CDR3 protein: CASSIEQGVTLYEQYF
clone size: many; D gene: .; V gene: TRBV20-1; J gene: TRBJ1-5; CDR3 DNA: TGCAGTGCAGAAACAACAGGGAATCAGCCCCAGCATTTT; CDR3 protein: CSAETTGNQPQHF
clone size: .; D gene: .; V gene: TRBV7-9; J gene: TRBJ1-1; CDR3 DNA: TGTGCCAGCAGCTTAGATCAGTCCGTTGGATCGAGGACTGAAGCTTTCTTT; CDR3 protein: CASSLDQSVGSRTEAFF
clone size: .; D gene: .; V gene: TRBV28; J gene: TRBJ1-2; CDR3 DNA: TGTGCCAGCAGTTTTTATCCAGGGCTGGACTATGGCTACACCTTC; CDR3 protein: CASSFYPGLDYGYTF
clone size: many; D gene: TRBD2; V gene: TRBV7-2; J gene: TRBJ2-1; CDR3 DNA: TGTGCCAGCAGCTTATTAGCGGGCAGCGGTGAGCAGTTCTTC; CDR3 protein: CASSLLAGSGEQFF
clone size: .; D gene: TRBD2; V gene: TRBV5-1; J gene: TRBJ2-5; CDR3 DNA: TGCGCCAGCAGCGCAGGACTAGCGGTGGGATACCAAGAGACCCAGTACTTC; CDR3 protein: CASSAGLAVGYQETQYF
clone size: few; D gene: TRBD1; V gene: TRBV6-5; J gene: TRBJ2-1; CDR3 DNA: TGTGCCAGCAGTTACAGGGGACAGGGTAATGAGCAGTTCTTC; CDR3 protein: CASSYRGQGNEQFF
clone size: few; D gene: .; V gene: TRBV7-3; J gene: TRBJ2-3; CDR3 DNA: TGTGCCAGCAGCCCCCACCCCACAGATACGCAGTATTTT; CDR3 protein: CASSPHPTDTQYF
clone size: .; D gene: .; V gene: TRBV24-1; J gene: TRBJ1-5; CDR3 DNA: TGTGCCACCAGTGATGTTCAGGCTCGGGGTCAGCCCCAGCATTTT; CDR3 protein: CATSDVQARGQPQHF
clone size: many; D gene: .; V gene: TRBV28; J gene: TRBJ1-1; CDR3 DNA: TGTGCCAGCAGTTTATCGGACAACACTGAAGCTTTCTTT; CDR3 protein: CASSLSDNTEAFF
clone size: few; D gene: TRBD1; V gene: TRBV27; J gene: TRBJ1-2; CDR3 DNA: TGTGCCAGCAGTCTACGGACAGGGCGCGCCTATGGCTACACCTTC; CDR3 protein: CASSLRTGRAYGYTF
clone size: many; D gene: .; V gene: TRBV3-1; J gene: TRBJ1-5; CDR3 DNA: TGTGCCAGCAGCCAAAGTTCTAGCAATCAGCCCCAGCATTTT; CDR3 protein: CASSQSSSNQPQHF
clone size: .; D gene: TRBD1; V gene: TRBV4-1; J gene: TRBJ1-4; CDR3 DNA: TGCGCCAGCAGTTTCGACAGGGGGCATGAAAAACTGTTTTTT; CDR3 protein: CASSFDRGHEKLFF
clone size: .; D gene: TRBD2; V gene: TRBV6-2/TRBV6-3; J gene: TRBJ2-5; CDR3 DNA: TGTGCCAGCACATTAGCGGGTATTGAGGGAAAGACCCAGTACTTC; CDR3 protein: CASTLAGIEGKTQYF
clone size: many; D gene: .; V gene: TRBV6-1; J gene: TRBJ1-2; CDR3 DNA: TGTGCCAGCAGCTTGGAGGGGAAGTATGGCTACACCTTC; CDR3 protein: CASSLEGKYGYTF
clone size: many; D gene: .; V gene: TRBV7-2; J gene: TRBJ2-1; CDR3 DNA: TGTGCCAGCAGCTTAACGGGGGGCGGCTACAATGAGCAGTTCTTC; CDR3 protein: CASSLTGGGYNEQFF
clone size: few; D gene: .; V gene: TRBV7-2; J gene: TRBJ2-7; CDR3 DNA: TGTGCCAGCAGCAAGGGACGTTACGAGCAGTACTTC; CDR3 protein: CASSKGRYEQYF
clone size: .; D gene: .; V gene: TRBV6-2/TRBV6-3; J gene: TRBJ2-7; CDR3 DNA: TGTGCCGCGACCTGGAGAAACGAGCAGTACTTC; CDR3 protein: CAATWRNEQYF
clone size: many; D gene: .; V gene: TRBV7-2; J gene: TRBJ1-1; CDR3 DNA: TGTGCCAGCAGCTCACAGGTGAACACTGAAGCTTTCTTT; CDR3 protein: CASSSQVNTEAFF
clone size: many; D gene: .; V gene: TRBV27; J gene: TRBJ1-1; CDR3 DNA: TGTGCCAGCAATTTGGGGGGAAGGCGGATGGACACTGAAGCTTTCTTT; CDR3 protein: CASNLGGRRMDTEAFF
clone size: .; D gene: .; V gene: TRBV7-9; J gene: TRBJ2-2; CDR3 DNA: TGTGCGAAGCGTGGGCGCGACACCGGGGAGCTGTTTTTT; CDR3 protein: CAKRGRDTGELFF
clone size: .; D gene: TRBD2; V gene: TRBV7-3; J gene: TRBJ2-1; CDR3 DNA: TGTGCCAGCAGCTTAGGACTAGCGTCCTACAATGGGCAGTTCTTC; CDR3 protein: CASSLGLASYNGQFF
clone size: few; D gene: .; V gene: TRBV7-2; J gene: TRBJ1-1; CDR3 DNA: TGTGCCAGCAGCCGGACTGTGGGGGGTACTGAAGCTTTCTTT; CDR3 protein: CASSRTVGGTEAFF
clone size: few; D gene: TRBD2; V gene: TRBV12-3/TRBV12-4; J gene: TRBJ2-7; CDR3 DNA: TGTGCCAGCAGAGCAGGGATGGGCGGGAGGATAAGCTCCTACGAGCAGTACTTC; CDR3 protein: CASRAGMGGRISSYEQYF
clone size: few; D gene: TRBD1; V gene: TRBV7-6; J gene: TRBJ1-5; CDR3 DNA: TGTGCCAGCAGCTTAGAGAGGACAGGGGGCTATCAGCCCCAGCATTTT; CDR3 protein: CASSLERTGGYQPQHF
clone size: few; D gene: TRBD2; V gene: TRBV6-2/TRBV6-3; J gene: TRBJ2-7; CDR3 DNA: TGTGCCAGCAGTTACTCGATAGCGGGGGATAACTCCTACGAGCAGTACTTC; CDR3 protein: CASSYSIAGDNSYEQYF
clone size: few; D gene: .; V gene: TRBV6-6; J gene: TRBJ2-6; CDR3 DNA: TGTGCCAGCAGTTCCCGGGACATTAGTACGCCTAGAAGAGGGGCCAACGTCCTGACTTTC; CDR3 protein: CASSSRDISTPRRGANVLTF
clone size: many; D gene: .; V gene: TRBV7-2; J gene: TRBJ2-7; CDR3 DNA: TGTGCCAGCACCTACCCGGGGGCGGGCTACGAGCAGTACTTC; CDR3 protein: CASTYPGAGYEQYF
clone size: few; D gene: .; V gene: TRBV25-1; J gene: TRBJ1-2; CDR3 DNA: TGTGCCACCTCGGAAGTAGGCTACACCTTC; CDR3 protein: CATSEVGYTF
clone size: many; D gene: .; V gene: TRBV7-6; J gene: TRBJ1-3; CDR3 DNA: TGTGCCAGCAGCTTAGTAGGGGAGGGGACTGGAAACACCATATATTTT; CDR3 protein: CASSLVGEGTGNTIYF
clone size: many; D gene: .; V gene: TRBV15; J gene: TRBJ1-2; CDR3 DNA: TGTGCCACCAGCAGTACAGTACTCTCCCCGAGCGATGGCTACACCTTC; CDR3 protein: CATSSTVLSPSDGYTF
clone size: many; D gene: TRBD1; V gene: TRBV6-1; J gene: TRBJ1-1; CDR3 DNA: TGTGCCAGCAGTGAAGGAACCTGGGACAGCATGAACACTGAAGCTTTCTTT; CDR3 protein: CASSEGTWDSMNTEAFF
clone size: many; D gene: .; V gene: TRBV12-3/TRBV12-4; J gene: TRBJ1-5; CDR3 DNA: TGTGCCAGCAGTTTAAGGCGGCAGAACCTGTATAGCAATCAGCCCCAGCATTTT; CDR3 protein: CASSLRRQNLYSNQPQHF
clone size: few; D gene: .; V gene: TRBV7-9; J gene: TRBJ1-2; CDR3 DNA: TGTGCCAGCAGCTTAACTGGGGATGGTGGCTACACCTTC; CDR3 protein: CASSLTGDGGYTF
clone size: .; D gene: TRBD1; V gene: TRBV6-5; J gene: TRBJ1-1; CDR3 DNA: TGTGCCAGCAGTTACAGCTCGGGACAGGGGAACACTGAAGCTTTCTTT; CDR3 protein: CASSYSSGQGNTEAFF
clone size: many; D gene: .; V gene: TRBV20-1; J gene: TRBJ2-4; CDR3 DNA: TGCAGTGCTAGAGACCCGGGGGGCGGCATTCAGTACTTC; CDR3 protein: CSARDPGGGIQYF
clone size: few; D gene: .; V gene: TRBV6-5; J gene: TRBJ2-7; CDR3 DNA: TGTGCCAGCAGTTACTCGATCGGTCGATACGAGCAGTACTTC; CDR3 protein: CASSYSIGRYEQYF
clone size: .; D gene: TRBD1; V gene: TRBV4-2; J gene: TRBJ2-3; CDR3 DNA: TGTGCCAGCAGCCAAGGGGGACAGGGGTTGACAGATACGCAGTATTTT; CDR3 protein: CASSQGGQGLTDTQYF
clone size: many; D gene: .; V gene: TRBV7-6; J gene: TRBJ2-5; CDR3 DNA: TGTGCCAGCAGCTTAAATCGGGGCGCGGCGGAGACCCAGTACTTC; CDR3 protein: CASSLNRGAAETQYF
clone size: .; D gene: TRBD2; V gene: TRBV7-3; J gene: TRBJ2-2; CDR3 DNA: TGTGCCAGCAGCCAACTAGCGGGGGGCCTCTTGAACACCGGGGAGCTGTTTTTT; CDR3 protein: CASSQLAGGLLNTGELFF
clone size: few; D gene: .; V gene: TRBV10-3; J gene: TRBJ2-3; CDR3 DNA: TGTGCCATCAGTGAAGCGGGCGTCACAGATACGCAGTATTTT; CDR3 protein: CAISEAGVTDTQYF
clone size: many; D gene: .; V gene: TRBV7-2; J gene: TRBJ2-7; CDR3 DNA: TGTGCCAGCAGCTGGAGCGGAGCGTCTAGCTCCTACGAGCAGTACTTC; CDR3 protein: CASSWSGASSSYEQYF
clone size: .; D gene: TRBD1; V gene: TRBV4-1; J gene: TRBJ2-2; CDR3 DNA: TGCGCCAGCAGCCAAGAAAGGTCGTACAGGGGGATTAACACCGGGGAGCTGTTTTTT; CDR3 protein: CASSQERSYRGINTGELFF
clone size: .; D gene: .; V gene: TRBV6-2/TRBV6-3; J gene: TRBJ2-1; CDR3 DNA: TGTGCCAGCAGCCCCCCCCTTGGGGGATCCTACAATGAGCAGTTCTTC; CDR3 protein: CASSPPLGGSYNEQFF
clone size: many; D gene: .; V gene: TRBV19; J gene: TRBJ2-7; CDR3 DNA: TGTGCCAGTTCTCCGGCGGGTCCCCCCTCCTACGAGCAGTACTTC; CDR3 protein: CASSPAGPPSYEQYF
clone size: .; D gene: .; V gene: TRBV12-3/TRBV12-4; J gene: TRBJ2-5; CDR3 DNA: TGTGCCAGCAGGTCTAGCGTTCAAGAGACCCAGTACTTC; CDR3 protein: CASRSSVQETQYF
clone size: many; D gene: TRBD2; V gene: TRBV7-2; J gene: TRBJ2-3; CDR3 DNA: TGTGCCAGCAGCCCCGGGGGGGCTAGAGATACGCAGTATTTT; CDR3 protein: CASSPGGARDTQYF
clone size: few; D gene: TRBD1; V gene: TRBV7-9; J gene: TRBJ1-1; CDR3 DNA: TGTGCCAGCAGCGTCCGGACAGGACCGAACACTGAAGCTTTCTTT; CDR3 protein: CASSVRTGPNTEAFF
clone size: many; D gene: .; V gene: TRBV12-3/TRBV12-4; J gene: TRBJ1-2; CDR3 DNA: TGTGCCAGCATTTCAGACAGCCTTGACTATGGCTACACCTTC; CDR3 protein: CASISDSLDYGYTF